Reported below is one TCR beta chain. What it recognizes is unknown. At one end the junction does not follow the germline gene, possibly because of a read error. This specimen comes from a study of PD-1 blockade in classical Hodgkin lymphoma. Time point: cycle 4 day 1 (C4D1), after 6 weeks of nivolumab. All the patients suffered relapse after autologous stem cell transplantation, and brentuximab vedotin exposure differed. Generated by immunoSEQ multiplex PCR, the TCRdb table keeps only in-frame clones and is missing some. The sample yields some 90,000 clones, approximately 78% seen once. The CDR3 runs to 15 residues. Germline lookup yields CDR1 MNHEY and CDR2 SMNVEV (reference sequence). General observations from the study: Prior therapy or disease activity may underlie the repertoire differences, whose causes remain undefined.

The clonotype originates from a human donor with classical Hodgkin lymphoma. The J gene is TRBJ2-7, the V gene TRBV27; TRBD1 matches 7 bases. Sequenced here: peripheral blood mononuclear cells (PBMCs), sampled before the fourth cycle of nivolumab. The CDR3 bases are TGTGCCAGCAGTATATCCGGGACAGTTGCCTACGAGCAGTACTTC. Its protein product is CASSISGTVAYEQYF.